This T cell receptor beta chain was observed in a study of shared clonotypes between healthy human individuals. The repertoire was sequenced with immunoSEQ multiplex PCR; TCRdb's copy has only in-frame clones and lacks some. This sample has some 2.4 million clones, with 90% to 95% found just once. Study observations and caveats: Rarefaction exposed incomplete sorted-subset sequencing despite large depth. Non-shared clonotypes displayed generation probabilities falling below those of clonotypes present in all four donors. The study generally estimated greater richness for naive than memory subsets.

The length of the CDR3 is 16 residues. The V end lost 0 bases, the J end lost 4 bases, and 16 bases lay between the germline ends. The germline V gene encodes CDR1 SGDLS and CDR2 YYNGEE. As regards this clone: The antigen remains unidentified.

Input material: naive CD4+ T cells from PBMCs. Subset reported: CD45RA+ positively selected. This rearrangement joins TRBV9 to TRBJ1-2; possible D gene TRBD1, 5 bases. The sequence was obtained from a man younger than 35 in good health. Some clones in this sample may be carry-over from other donors' samples. CDR3 nucleotide sequence: TGTGCCAGCAGCGTAGCTCTGGCAGGGTTATTCTATGGCTACACCTTC. It specifies CASSVALAGLFYGYTF.